This record looks at one TCR beta chain sequence and its context. The data derive from a study of T cell changes during pregnancy in multiple sclerosis. The assay was immunoSEQ multiplex PCR, and TCRdb's table has in-frame clones only and misses some. Of tens of thousands of clones in the sample, roughly 92% were seen once. This receptor was obtained from a female donor in good health, enrolled as a control in a pregnancy study. The material sequenced was peripheral blood, taken in the second trimester of pregnancy.

CDR3 nucleotide sequence: TGTGCCAGCAGCTTCCCCCGGACAGGGAAGAATGGCTACACCTTC. Amino acids: CASSFPRTGKNGYTF. V is TRBV13 and J is TRBJ1-2; 8 bases match TRBD1. The trim removed 3 bases at V and 6 bases at J, leaving 9 bases unmatched. This CDR3 comprises 15 residues. Per the germline V gene, CDR1 is PRHDT and CDR2 is FYEKMQ (reference sequence).